Listed below are T cell receptor beta chains from one sample, sequenced in a study of blood T cells in healthy people across ages. Using its own MiXCR run on the 5' RACE reads, TCRdb lists one record per CDR3 protein. Of approximately 830,000 distinct CDR3 sequences detected, roughly 60% appear once; the ten largest clones hold about 27%. Material: blood. The receptors come from a man aged 30-40 years in good health. Each CDR3 is given with its conserved first and last residue. Fields, in order: D gene, clone size, J gene, V gene, CDR3 DNA, CDR3 protein. A D gene is named only where the DNA matches it firmly. Rows may omit the clone size; those that give it use once, few, many or a size class.

d_call: -
clone_size: -
j_call: TRBJ2-7
v_call: TRBV12-3/TRBV12-4
cdr3_nt: TGTGCCAGCAGCCCAGGGTTAAAGTCCTACGAGCAGTGCTTC
cdr3_aa: CASSPGLKSYEQCF

d_call: -
clone_size: -
j_call: TRBJ1-3
v_call: TRBV25-1
cdr3_nt: TGTGCCAGCAGTGGGGGGGGGAACGCCATATATTTT
cdr3_aa: CASSGGGNAIYF

d_call: -
clone_size: few
j_call: TRBJ1-2
v_call: TRBV6-6
cdr3_nt: TGTGCCAGCAGCTTCAAAATTCTCGCATATGGCTACACCTTC
cdr3_aa: CASSFKILAYGYTF

d_call: -
clone_size: -
j_call: TRBJ2-5
v_call: TRBV5-6
cdr3_nt: TGTGCCAGCAACTCGGTGCGGGGACCCTCGGGGGAGCAGTACTTC
cdr3_aa: CASNSVRGPSGEQYF

d_call: TRBD2
clone_size: -
j_call: TRBJ2-1
v_call: TRBV27
cdr3_nt: TGTGCCAGCAGTTTCCCCACGGGCGGGGGTTATAATGAGCAGTTCTTC
cdr3_aa: CASSFPTGGGYNEQFF

d_call: TRBD1
clone_size: -
j_call: TRBJ2-7
v_call: TRBV12-3/TRBV12-4
cdr3_nt: TGTGCCAGCCGACCGGGACAGGGGATCTACGAGCAGTACTTC
cdr3_aa: CASRPGQGIYEQYF

d_call: -
clone_size: few
j_call: TRBJ2-5
v_call: TRBV20-1
cdr3_nt: TGCAGTGCCTCCGGGCTGGGGGAGACCCAGTACTTC
cdr3_aa: CSASGLGETQYF

d_call: -
clone_size: -
j_call: TRBJ2-5
v_call: TRBV12-3/TRBV12-4
cdr3_nt: TGTGCCAGCAGTTTAGGGCTCGGAGTATCGTTGGAGACCCAGTACTTC
cdr3_aa: CASSLGLGVSLETQYF

d_call: TRBD1
clone_size: -
j_call: TRBJ2-5
v_call: TRBV5-6
cdr3_nt: TGTGCCAGCAGCTTGGATACTGACAGGGTTGGTCAAGAGACCCAGTACTTC
cdr3_aa: CASSLDTDRVGQETQYF

d_call: -
clone_size: -
j_call: TRBJ2-7
v_call: TRBV4-3
cdr3_nt: TGCGCCAGCAGCCAAGTCCCAGCCCTACTCCACGAGCAGTACTTC
cdr3_aa: CASSQVPALLHEQYF

d_call: -
clone_size: -
j_call: TRBJ2-1
v_call: TRBV11-3
cdr3_nt: TGTGCCAGCAGCTTAGGGAGGGCTACTGAGCAGTTCTTC
cdr3_aa: CASSLGRATEQFF

d_call: TRBD1
clone_size: -
j_call: TRBJ1-4
v_call: TRBV28
cdr3_nt: TGTGCCAGCAGTTTATTGACAGGGGAGGTGCAAAAACTGTTTTTT
cdr3_aa: CASSLLTGEVQKLFF

d_call: TRBD1
clone_size: -
j_call: TRBJ2-1
v_call: TRBV20-1
cdr3_nt: TGCAGTGCTATCCGGACAGGGGGCAGGAATGAGCAGTTCTTC
cdr3_aa: CSAIRTGGRNEQFF

d_call: TRBD1
clone_size: few
j_call: TRBJ2-1
v_call: TRBV13
cdr3_nt: TGTGCCAGCAGCTCCAGGGACAGGGCCAATGAGCAGTTCTTC
cdr3_aa: CASSSRDRANEQFF